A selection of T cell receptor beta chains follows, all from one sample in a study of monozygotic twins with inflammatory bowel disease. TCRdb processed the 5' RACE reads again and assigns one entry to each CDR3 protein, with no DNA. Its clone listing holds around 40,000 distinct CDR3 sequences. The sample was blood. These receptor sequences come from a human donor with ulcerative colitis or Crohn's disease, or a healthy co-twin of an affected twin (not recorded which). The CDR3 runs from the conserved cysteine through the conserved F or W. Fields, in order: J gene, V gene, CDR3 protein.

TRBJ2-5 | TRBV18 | CASSVGATQETQYF
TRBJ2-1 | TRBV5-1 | CASSLNNRASSSYNEQFF
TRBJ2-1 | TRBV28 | CATNRRGVYNEQFF
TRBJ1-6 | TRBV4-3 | CASSHPPGLVNSPLHF
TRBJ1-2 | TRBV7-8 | CASSLSSGTGNGYTF
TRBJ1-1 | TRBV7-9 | CASSFRDRNTEAFF
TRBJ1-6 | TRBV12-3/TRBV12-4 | CASSLVRENSPLHF
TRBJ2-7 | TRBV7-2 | CASSLGRASYEQYF
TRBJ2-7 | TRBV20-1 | CSALGQVDEQYF
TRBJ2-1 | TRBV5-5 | CASRLGQGDYNEQFF
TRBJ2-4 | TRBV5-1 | CASTAQGVNMQYF
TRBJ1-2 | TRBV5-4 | CASSSSLGGYYGYTF
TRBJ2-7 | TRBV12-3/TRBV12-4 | CASSSLAGEVSEQYF
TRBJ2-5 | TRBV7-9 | CASSEQGAGETQYF
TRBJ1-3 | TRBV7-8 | CASSSEHRGQGNTIYF
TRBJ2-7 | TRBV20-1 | CSARGQGAAPYEQYF
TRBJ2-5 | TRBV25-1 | CASSESPQETQYF
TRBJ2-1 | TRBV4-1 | CASSQGGEQFF
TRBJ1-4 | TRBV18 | CASSLQRVNEKLFF
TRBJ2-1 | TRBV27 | CASRASGLNNEQFF
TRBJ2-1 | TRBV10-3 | CAISGQGDEQFF
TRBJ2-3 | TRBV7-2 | CASSGQGRTDTQYF
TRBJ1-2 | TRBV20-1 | CSAVPGQKYGYTF
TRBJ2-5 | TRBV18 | CASSPRSEVVETQYF
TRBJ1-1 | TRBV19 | CASSPNDRVWDTEAFF
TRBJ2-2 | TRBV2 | CASASRPGAGELFF
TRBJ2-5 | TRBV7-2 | CASSWPKETQYF
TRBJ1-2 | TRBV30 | CAWSVPRTGETYGYTF
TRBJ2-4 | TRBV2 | CASSEAKQGSKNIQYF
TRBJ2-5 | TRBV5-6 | CASSFPGQGGETQYF
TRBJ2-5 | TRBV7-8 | CASSLGGGGLKTQYF
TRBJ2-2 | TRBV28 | CASIRGQGAMGELFF
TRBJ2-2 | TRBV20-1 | CSAREGDEAWTGELFF
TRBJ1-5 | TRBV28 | CASSTGFRKPSQPQHF
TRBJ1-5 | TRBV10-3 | CAISESLSNQPQHF
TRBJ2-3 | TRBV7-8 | CASSLEAGSGGPYTQYF
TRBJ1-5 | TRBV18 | CASSLNPRTSSQPQHF
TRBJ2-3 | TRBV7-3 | CASSPTTGTDTQYF
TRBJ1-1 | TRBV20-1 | CSILTGVQNTEAFF
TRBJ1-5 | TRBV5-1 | CASSLDGRASQPQHF
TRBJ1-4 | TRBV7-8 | CASSPRGTDSNEKLFF
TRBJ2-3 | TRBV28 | CASTTSGSPTDTQYF
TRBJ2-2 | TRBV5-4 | CASSLRTGGNTGELFF
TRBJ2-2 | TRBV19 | CASTGRSVGELFF
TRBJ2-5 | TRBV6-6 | CASTTGRGGRETQYF
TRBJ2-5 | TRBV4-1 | CASSQDHASGSETQYF
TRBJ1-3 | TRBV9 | CASSLDSGNTIYF
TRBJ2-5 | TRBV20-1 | CSAGTAQETQYF
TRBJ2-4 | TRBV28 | CASSSPILAKNIQYF